The rows below give T cell receptor beta chains drawn from one sample of a study of cytomegalovirus exposure and HLA in healthy donors. Here immunoSEQ multiplex PCR was the method, and the copy in TCRdb shows in-frame clones only, minus some. The sample carries 170,000 or so clones, under 85% recorded once. The sample was PBMCs. These receptors all stem from a male donor in good health and CMV-seronegative. Both conserved end residues are part of each CDR3. A D gene is named only where the DNA matches it firmly. Clone sizes are given selectively: once, few, many, or a class where the clone is expanded.

TRBV27	NA	TRBJ1-5	14	TRBD1	CASSLQGWGQPQHF	TGTGCCAGCAGCCTACAGGGGTGGGGTCAGCCCCAGCATTTT
TRBV9	few	TRBJ2-3	19	TRBD2	CASSVEGRGGDQRLQRQYF	TGTGCCAGCAGCGTAGAGGGACGGGGGGGAGACCAAAGACTACAGCGGCAGTATTTT
TRBV6-5	NA	TRBJ2-2	11	NA	CATSNTGELFF	TGTGCCACCTCTAACACCGGGGAGCTGTTTTTT
TRBV7-9	NA	TRBJ2-1	18	TRBD2	CASSTGLAGNIRAHEQFF	TGTGCCAGCAGCACCGGACTAGCGGGGAACATCCGGGCCCATGAGCAGTTCTTC
TRBV5-1	NA	TRBJ2-1	13	NA	CASKESSYNEQFF	TGCGCCAGCAAGGAGAGCTCCTACAATGAGCAGTTCTTC
TRBV6-5	NA	TRBJ2-7	15	TRBD1	CASIRRNTGDHEQYF	TGTGCCAGCATTCGCCGCAATACAGGGGACCACGAGCAGTACTTC
TRBV15	NA	TRBJ1-1	13	NA	CATSRTPNTEAFF	TGTGCCACCAGCCGGACACCGAACACTGAAGCTTTCTTT
TRBV19	NA	TRBJ1-5	16	TRBD1	CASSQDRAYSNQPQHF	TGTGCCAGTAGTCAGGACAGGGCTTATAGCAATCAGCCCCAGCATTTT
TRBV7-9	few	TRBJ1-5	15	NA	CASSSDRFGNQPQHF	TGTGCCAGCAGTTCCGACAGGTTTGGCAATCAGCCCCAGCATTTT
TRBV29-1	NA	TRBJ2-7	13	NA	CSVAGTSGYEQYF	TGCAGCGTAGCCGGGACATCAGGCTACGAGCAGTACTTC
TRBV7-9	NA	TRBJ2-1	15	TRBD2	CASSLSGGFVSEQFF	TGTGCCAGCAGCTTGAGCGGGGGTTTCGTCAGTGAGCAGTTCTTC
TRBV7-9	NA	TRBJ1-2	15	NA	CASSLAGSSNYGYTF	TGTGCCAGCAGCTTAGCGGGCAGCTCTAACTATGGCTACACCTTC
TRBV27	NA	TRBJ2-2	12	TRBD1	CAGRGLAGELFF	TGTGCCGGCAGGGGGCTCGCCGGGGAGCTGTTTTTT
TRBV13	few	TRBJ2-3	14	NA	CASSIQHGADTQYF	TGTGCCAGCAGCATACAGCACGGGGCAGATACGCAGTATTTT
TRBV12-5	few	TRBJ1-2	14	NA	CASGPSPGQNGYTF	TGTGCTAGTGGTCCCTCCCCGGGACAAAACGGCTACACCTTC
TRBV28	NA	TRBJ1-2	13	NA	CASRGTSIWGYTF	TGTGCCAGCAGGGGGACATCCATCTGGGGCTACACCTTC
TRBV6-5	NA	TRBJ1-6	14	TRBD1	CASSGGQYNSPLHF	TGTGCCAGCAGTGGGGGACAGTATAATTCACCCCTCCACTTT
TRBV5-1	NA	TRBJ2-5	16	NA	CASSLAGGVIFETQYF	TGCGCCAGCAGCTTGGCCGGGGGAGTGATCTTCGAGACCCAGTACTTC
TRBV2	NA	TRBJ2-1	18	TRBD2	CASSDGGGGVRNYNEQFF	TGTGCCAGCAGTGATGGTGGGGGGGGTGTTCGGAATTACAATGAGCAGTTCTTC
TRBV7-9	few	TRBJ2-1	14	NA	CASSFTGGGDEQFF	TGTGCCAGCAGCTTTACAGGGGGGGGCGATGAGCAGTTCTTC
TRBV28	NA	TRBJ1-2	15	TRBD1	CASSPDREDDRGYTF	TGTGCCAGCAGTCCCGACAGGGAGGATGATCGTGGCTACACCTTC
TRBV6-6	NA	TRBJ1-2	14	TRBD1	CASSHDRGLDGYTF	TGTGCCAGCAGTCACGACAGGGGCCTCGATGGCTACACCTTC
TRBV6-6	NA	TRBJ2-7	15	NA	CASSYIKQGSYEQYF	TGTGCCAGCAGTTACATAAAACAGGGCTCCTACGAGCAGTACTTC